The sequence of this T cell receptor (beta chain) was determined in a study of T cell responses to AZD1222 COVID-19 vaccine. Background on the study: The study pooled second doses at about 4 or about 12 weeks.

CDR3 length: 11 residues. The germline CDR1 and CDR2 sequences are WSHSY and SAAADI. V lost 5 bases to trimming and J lost 8 bases, with 7 bases between them. TCRdb's copy holds only in-frame clones and misses some; the assay was immunoSEQ multiplex PCR. Of 65,000 to 75,000 clones in the sample, around 80% are singletons; the top ten hold about 20%. The chain links TRBV10-2 to TRBJ2-1, with no clear D. The sequencing here drew on peripheral blood, taken on day 0 of AZD1222 vaccination. This sequence was found in an adult in good health. This CDR3 is CASSTGYEQFF. In DNA, the CDR3 is TGCGCCAGCAGTACGGGCTATGAGCAGTTCTTC.